These T cell receptor beta chains were read from a single sample in a study of cytomegalovirus exposure and HLA in healthy donors. This table comes from immunoSEQ multiplex PCR, and its TCRdb copy is limited to in-frame clones, with some not included. The data contain 84,000 or so clones, roughly four fifths of them seen just once; the ten biggest clones take up about an eighth. The source material was PBMCs. The receptors derive from a human donor in good health. Each CDR3 is given with its conserved first and last residue. D genes are given only for firm matches. Only some rows state a clone size, as once, few, many or a class for expanded clones.

>TRBV6-4|TRBD2|TRBJ2-1|NA
CASSDGLAGDNEQFF
TGTGCCAGCAGTGATGGACTAGCGGGGGACAATGAGCAGTTCTTC
>TRBV6-5|NA|TRBJ1-2|NA
CASSKERDPGYPF
TGTGCCAGCAGCAAGGAGAGGGATCCTGGCTACCCCTTC
>TRBV10-3|NA|TRBJ1-2|NA
CAISDWNTDFSLYGYTF
TGTGCCATCAGTGACTGGAATACGGACTTCTCTCTCTATGGCTACACCTTC
>TRBV9|TRBD1|TRBJ2-7|NA
CASSIRDRSPEQYF
TGTGCCAGCAGCATCCGGGACAGGTCGCCCGAGCAGTACTTC
>TRBV6-1|TRBD1|TRBJ2-5|NA
CASSEFVRGLVETQYF
TGTGCCAGCAGTGAATTTGTCAGGGGGCTAGTAGAGACCCAGTACTTC
>TRBV6-4|TRBD2|TRBJ2-2|once
CASSERSGGAGELFF
TGTGCCAGCAGTGAAAGAAGCGGGGGGGCCGGGGAGCTGTTTTTT
>TRBV7-2|NA|TRBJ2-1|NA
CASSLGQGRGKGEQFF
TGTGCCAGCAGCTTAGGACAGGGACGGGGGAAAGGTGAGCAGTTCTTC
>TRBV5-1|NA|TRBJ1-1|NA
CASSIAAGSEAFF
TGCGCCAGCAGCATTGCAGCGGGCTCTGAAGCTTTCTTT
>TRBV2|NA|TRBJ1-2|NA
CASRAAVDHTNYGYTF
TGTGCCAGCAGGGCGGCGGTTGACCATACTAACTATGGCTACACCTTC
>TRBV18|NA|TRBJ1-2|NA
CASSLLTGFTDGYTF
TGTGCCAGCTCACTATTAACAGGGTTCACTGATGGCTACACCTTC
>TRBV7-2|NA|TRBJ1-1|NA
CASSPQGGAEAFF
TGTGCCAGCAGCCCACAGGGTGGCGCTGAAGCTTTCTTT
>TRBV7-6|NA|TRBJ2-7|NA
CASSLAPLRIGEQYF
TGTGCCAGCAGCTTAGCGCCCCTCAGGATCGGCGAGCAGTACTTC
>TRBV5-6|NA|TRBJ2-7|NA
CASSLKSYEQYF
TGTGCCAGCAGCTTGAAGTCCTACGAGCAGTACTTC
>TRBV4-1|NA|TRBJ1-2|NA
CASSQDIREGIGYGYTF
TGCGCCAGCAGCCAAGACATACGGGAAGGGATAGGCTATGGCTACACCTTC
>TRBV7-8|NA|TRBJ2-5|once
CASSSRLAQGETQYF
TGTGCCAGCAGCTCGAGACTAGCCCAGGGGGAGACCCAGTACTTC
>TRBV5-1|TRBD1|TRBJ1-1|NA
CASRQGQMNTEAFF
TGCGCCAGCCGGCAGGGACAGATGAACACTGAAGCTTTCTTT
>TRBV11-2|TRBD1|TRBJ2-1|NA
CASSLGQGINEQFF
TGTGCCAGCAGCTTAGGACAGGGGATAAATGAGCAGTTCTTC
>TRBV11-3|TRBD2|TRBJ2-1|NA
CASSLTAGGSGEQFF
TGTGCCAGCAGCTTAACAGCGGGGGGGAGTGGTGAGCAGTTCTTC
>TRBV5-1|TRBD1|TRBJ2-7|few
CASSLGSGQGASEQYF
TGCGCCAGCAGCTTAGGATCGGGACAGGGGGCTTCCGAGCAGTACTTC
>TRBV4-2|NA|TRBJ2-7|NA
CASSQEYLDYEQYF
TGTGCCAGCAGCCAAGAGTACCTAGACTACGAGCAGTACTTC
>TRBV5-4|NA|TRBJ1-3|NA
CASSQDFLPGNTIYF
TGTGCCAGCAGCCAGGACTTCTTGCCTGGAAACACCATATATTTT
>TRBV21-1|NA|TRBJ1-1|NA
CATRDRGRGITEAFF
TGTGCCACCCGGGACAGGGGGCGCGGTATCACTGAAGCTTTCTTT
>TRBV6-5|NA|TRBJ1-5|NA
CASSRTVPDLDQHF
TGTGCCAGCAGCCGGACAGTGCCGGATCTAGACCAGCATTTT
>TRBV6-5|NA|TRBJ2-5|NA
CASSYDQEETQYF
TGTGCCAGCAGTTACGACCAGGAAGAGACCCAGTACTTC
>TRBV2|TRBD1|TRBJ2-7|few
CASTVTGDRGEGLKAF
TGTGCCAGCACTGTGACCGGGGACAGGGGTGAAGGACTAAAGGCGTTC
>TRBV2|NA|TRBJ1-2|NA
CASSEGNRVDGYTF
TGTGCCAGCAGTGAAGGTAACAGGGTGGACGGCTACACCTTC
>TRBV18|NA|TRBJ2-7|NA
CASSPGAGYEQYF
TGTGCCAGCTCACCTGGGGCAGGCTACGAGCAGTACTTC
>TRBV18|NA|TRBJ2-5|NA
CASSPRTVQETQYF
TGTGCCAGCTCACCCCGGACAGTCCAAGAGACCCAGTACTTC
>TRBV6-5|NA|TRBJ2-5|NA
CASSPQLASEAQYF
TGTGCCAGCAGTCCTCAACTAGCTTCCGAGGCCCAGTACTTC
>TRBV6-1|TRBD2|TRBJ2-1|NA
CASSGLAGGSYNEQFF
TGTGCCAGCAGTGGATTAGCGGGGGGCTCCTACAATGAGCAGTTCTTC
>TRBV10-1|NA|TRBJ1-1|once
CASSESGQFNTEAFF
TGCGCCAGCAGTGAAAGTGGGCAGTTCAACACTGAAGCTTTCTTT
>TRBV10-1|TRBD1|TRBJ1-5|NA
CASSHTGDQPQHF
TGCGCCAGCAGCCATACAGGGGATCAGCCCCAGCATTTT
>TRBV10-3|NA|TRBJ2-3|NA
CAISDMGGASTDTQYF
TGTGCCATCAGTGATATGGGGGGGGCCAGCACAGATACGCAGTATTTT
>TRBV2|TRBD2|TRBJ2-2|NA
CASSDPLAGGPYTGELFF
TGTGCCAGCAGTGATCCCCTAGCGGGGGGTCCCTACACCGGGGAGCTGTTTTTT
>TRBV10-1|TRBD2|TRBJ2-5|once
CASSDEGSGKEETQYF
TGCGCCAGCAGTGATGAAGGGAGCGGGAAAGAAGAGACCCAGTACTTC
>TRBV2|TRBD2|TRBJ2-5|NA
CASKKRGPGTQYF
TGTGCCAGCAAGAAGCGGGGGCCAGGGACCCAGTACTTC
>TRBV4-3|TRBD1|TRBJ1-2|once
CASSQRQGSLYGYTF
TGCGCCAGCAGCCAAAGACAGGGATCACTCTATGGCTACACCTTC
>TRBV4-3|NA|TRBJ1-2|few
CASSQALNGAVWGYTF
TGCGCCAGCAGCCAAGCGTTGAATGGGGCCGTCTGGGGCTACACCTTC
>TRBV11-2|NA|TRBJ2-1|NA
CASSFVESGDKYNEQFF
TGTGCCAGCAGCTTTGTGGAGTCTGGGGACAAATACAATGAGCAGTTCTTC
>TRBV18|TRBD1|TRBJ2-7|NA
CASSPGQVTHEQYF
TGTGCCAGCTCACCGGGACAGGTCACCCACGAGCAGTACTTC
>TRBV5-1|TRBD1|TRBJ2-7|NA
CASSWTGAEQYF
TGCGCCAGCAGCTGGACAGGGGCCGAGCAGTACTTC
>TRBV6-5|NA|TRBJ1-2|NA
CASSPGLLCGYTF
TGTGCCAGCAGTCCCGGACTCCTATGTGGCTACACCTTT
>TRBV30|NA|TRBJ1-5|NA
CAWQPDRSNQPQNF
TGTGCCTGGCAACCCGACAGGAGCAATCAGCCCCAGAATTTT
>TRBV6-5|NA|TRBJ1-1|few
CASSYFKDRWNSEAFF
TGTGCCAGCAGTTACTTTAAAGACAGGTGGAACAGTGAAGCTTTCTTT
>TRBV6-5|TRBD1|TRBJ2-3|NA
CASSFRTGWAVDTQYF
TGTGCCAGCAGTTTTCGGACAGGGTGGGCCGTAGATACGCAGTATTTT
>TRBV18|NA|TRBJ2-1|once
CASSPQTGYNEQFF
TGTGCCAGCTCACCTCAAACGGGCTACAATGAGCAGTTCTTC
>TRBV5-6|NA|TRBJ1-2|many
CASSLEGQYGYTF
TGTGCCAGCAGCTTGGAGGGGCAGTATGGCTACACCTTC
>TRBV30|NA|TRBJ2-2|NA
CAWRGLTGELFF
TGTGCCTGGAGGGGCCTCACCGGGGAGCTGTTTTTT
>TRBV6-5|TRBD1|TRBJ2-7|NA
CASSIQGDYEQYF
TGTGCCAGCAGTATACAGGGGGACTACGAGCAGTACTTC
>TRBV1|NA|TRBJ2-5|NA
CTSSQEMETQYF
TGCACCAGCAGCCAGGAGATGGAGACCCAGTACTTC
>TRBV2|TRBD1|TRBJ1-2|NA
CASASRGQDGYPF
TGTGCCAGTGCGTCAAGGGGGCAAGATGGCTACCCCTTC
>TRBV7-9|TRBD1|TRBJ1-6|NA
CASSRTGARLNSPLHF
TGTGCCAGCAGCCGGACAGGGGCAAGGCTTAATTCACCCCTCCACTTT
>TRBV12-5|TRBD2|TRBJ2-1|NA
CASGPGGAYYEQFF
TGTGCTAGTGGCCCCGGGGGGGCTTACTATGAGCAGTTCTTC